This T cell receptor (beta chain) emerged from a study of blood T cells in healthy people across ages. Whole-study findings and limits: With naive T cell percentage, TCR beta diversity showed a strong correlation. Getting older went along with TCR beta diversity per million T cells dropping roughly linearly.

V lost 6 bases, J lost 6 bases, and 14 bases lay in between. The CDR3 loop spans 13 amino acids. A second roughly 7 to 11 cycle PCR used barcoded and J-beta primers. The template-switch adaptor was a 5' adaptor with 12 random nucleotides. It tagged each cDNA molecule. TCRdb analysed the 5' RACE reads with MiXCR anew, one entry per CDR3 protein. Here the sample spans 600,000 to 800,000 distinct CDR3 sequences, 52% being singletons. For this clonotype: Its antigen is currently unknown.

The chain is built from TRBV12-3 or TRBV12-4 and TRBJ1-2; D is ambiguous. The specimen was blood. The sequence was obtained from a woman older than 75 in good health. CDR3 in DNA: TGTGCCAGCAGCCGAGAAGGGCAGCATGGCTACACCTTC. Translating it yields CASSREGQHGYTF.